This TCR beta chain emerged from a study of cytomegalovirus exposure and HLA in healthy donors. CDR1 SGHTA and CDR2 FQGNSA come from the germline V gene. This CDR3 region has 13 residues. Between the trimmed V and J ends, which lost 5 bases and 2 bases, there was a span of 9 bases. Both 60 Vbeta primers and 13 Jbeta primers went into the PCR. Profiling relied on immunoSEQ multiplex PCR, and the TCRdb table lists in-frame clones only, not all of them. The data contain more than 140,000 clones, more than 65% of them singletons. Healthy bone marrow donors supplied every sample. Unrecorded immune exposures were likely, despite nominal health at sampling. The study, taken as a whole, reports: According to an earlier analysis, most TCR beta V segments yielded productive rearrangements about 87% or about 30% of the time. A later analysis found that most CMV-associated TCR beta chains appeared HLA-restricted.

Concerning this clone itself: The antigen is not known.

Source material: PBMCs. This sequence was found in a man aged 30 to 39 in good health and CMV-seropositive. The chain recombines TRBV7-2 with TRBJ1-1; D remains ambiguous. The CDR3 DNA reads TGTGCCAGCAGCCCCTACTTAAACACTGAAGCTTTCTTT. It is translated as CASSPYLNTEAFF.